This T cell receptor beta chain comes out of a study of T cell responses to AZD1222 COVID-19 vaccine. Trimming took off 2 bases at V and 4 bases at J, with 8 bases between the two ends. CDR3 length: 14 residues. CDR1 and CDR2 (germline): LNHDA, SQIVND (reference sequence). Study-level results: White British donors predominated, females outnumbered males, and clonal diversity was possibly underestimated.

With respect to this clone: Its antigen remains unknown.

The table came from immunoSEQ multiplex PCR; TCRdb's copy has only in-frame clones and leaves some out. The data hold 70,000 or so clones, with about 80% observed a single time. The chain links TRBV19 to TRBJ1-4; no reliable D call. Source: peripheral blood, taken on day 0 of AZD1222 vaccination. This receptor was taken from an adult in good health. CDR3 amino acids: CASSITHDNEKLFF. In DNA form, the CDR3 reads TGTGCCAGTAGTATAACCCACGATAATGAAAAACTGTTTTTT.